This T cell receptor beta chain was sequenced during a study of T cells in Graves' hyperthyroidism and ophthalmopathy (dated by TCRdb to the late 2010s). A note on the overall study: Peripheral blood samples were taken at the time of initial diagnosis, prior to any treatment. For training and testing, the roughly 97 patients in the discovery cohort were randomly divided in a 7:3 ratio. The study also compared thyroid tissue and blood T-cell repertoires from about 6 Graves' hyperthyroidism patients. After blood sampling, hyperthyroidism patients were treated with methimazole at a starting dose of 30 mg daily, and ophthalmopathy patients were treated with high-dose intravenous methylprednisolone. The paper describes TCR Vbeta CDR3 sequencing of around 140 peripheral blood samples, made up of approximately 40 ophthalmopathy patients, roughly 75 hyperthyroidism patients and roughly 17 progressor patients. An independent validation cohort of under 20 hyperthyroidism patients and some 15 patients who later progressed to ophthalmopathy tested prospective prediction of ophthalmopathy. TCR V-J signatures able to tell the groups apart were searched for in a discovery cohort of about a hundred patients, of whom fewer than 45 had Graves' ophthalmopathy and under 65 had stable Graves' hyperthyroidism.

Ophthalmopathy patients had moderately to severely active disease, Clinical Activity Score of at least 3, NOSPECS grade of at least 4, and duration under 3 months. Exclusion was applied to patients with uncontrolled infections, other autoimmune diseases, pregnancy or lactation. Clinical symptoms, serum thyroxine and TRAb, thyroid ultrasound, and orbital computed tomography formed the basis for the diagnoses. Ficoll-Paque density gradient centrifugation was used to isolate PBMCs from about 10 ml of fresh peripheral blood. Total RNA was extracted with Trizol reagent, and quality was checked on an Agilent 2100 Bioanalyzer. Including the terminal cysteine and phenylalanine, the CDR3 comprises 16 residues. The only DNA kept is the CDR3, 48 bases in frame from the first base. For CDR1 and CDR2, the germline V gene lists SGHRS and YFSETQ. V is cut by 4 bases and J by 6 bases, and the space between the germline ends is 22 bases.

The sample holds many counts of this clonotype. Its target antigen remains unknown. No much larger clone is present one base from it, and per-base qualities are unavailable. TCR beta CDR3 regions were amplified from RNA transcripts. A first-round RT-PCR of the TCR CDR3 used the HTBI primer set with the Qiagen OneStep RT-PCR kit. Libraries were constructed in a second round of multiplex PCR, after which size selection and purification were carried out. Sequencing of the libraries was done on an Illumina HiSeq2000 using paired-end 100 bp reads. As for the original processing: Raw data were processed with SOAPnuke, discarding reads with adapters, uncalled bases, mean Phred below 15, or no exact constant-primer or identifier match. COPE v1.2.5 was used to merge high-quality paired reads, and clonotypes were defined as unique nucleotide sequences. Clonotypes were aligned to IMGT TRBV, TRBD and TRBJ reference segments using MiTCR v1.1. Analysis was restricted to V-J combinations with a frequency above 0.0001, which covered roughly 99% of repertoires. The TCS score was defined as F50 (clonal expansion) divided by E x V (chaos), with BLOSUM62-based TCRdist calculated between CDR3 peptides within each V-J. Welch's t-statistics and random forest reduced roughly 500 V-J features to 13, which were used in a naive Bayes classifier (R e1071). TCRdb redid the processing of the public reads, applying fastp at Q25 and MiXCR, and retained in-frame beta chains. Each entry merges the rows of one CDR3 protein and shows their most common DNA and genes. TCRdb assigned the V and J calls; the authors' analysis was not used. A total of about 250,000 distinct CDR3 sequences appear in this sample, approximately 24% of them only once. The ten largest make up around 32% of the sample.

Results and caveats for the whole study, not just this receptor: In validation, the model predicted progression to ophthalmopathy with roughly 70% sensitivity and roughly 75% specificity, a median of approximately 6.5 months before onset. No statistical method was used to set the sample size in advance, and investigators knew the group allocation. In cross-validation, a model built on a 13 V-J signature told ophthalmopathy apart from stable hyperthyroidism with over 85% sensitivity and approximately 84% specificity, and in testing the same model reached 80%/75%. Blood samples also contained most of the expanded thyroid clonotypes (frequency above 0.001), which suggests that blood repertoires may reflect thyroid immune responses.

The source material was blood. This chain is built from TRBV5-1 and TRBJ1-1; there is no confident call for the D gene. The receptor was isolated from a woman in her 40s with Graves' ophthalmopathy. The CDR3 amino acid sequence is: CASSKLFGVSYAEAFF. The DNA sequence is as follows: TGCGCCAGCAGCAAACTCTTTGGGGTAAGCTACGCTGAAGCTTTCTTT.